The text below deals with one T cell receptor (beta chain). Its specific antigen is unknown. One base away there is no much larger clone; base qualities are not given. The sample originates from a study of CD8 T cells in ankylosing spondylitis (dated by TCRdb to about 2017). Study-level background: To find TCR variants linked to disease, the study profiled T cell receptor beta repertoires in ankylosing spondylitis patients and healthy donors. Peripheral blood was sampled, and synovial fluid was additionally collected from ankylosing spondylitis patients. The whole study cohort included over 85 healthy donors and around 24 ankylosing spondylitis patients.

The sequencing machine was an Illumina HiSeq 2500. TCR beta libraries were prepared by quantitative 5'-RACE with molecular barcodes. The original pipeline was this. A new computational method based on a probabilistic model of VDJ rearrangement was used to identify disease-linked TCR variants. TCRdb reprocessed the public reads (quality trimming at Q25 with fastp, clone calling with MiXCR) and kept in-frame beta chains. Rows merge per CDR3 protein into single entries with the most common DNA and genes. TCRdb's processing, not the authors' own work, is the source of the V and J calls. The sample includes roughly 700,000 distinct CDR3 sequences, with roughly 19% observed a single time. About 20% of the sample goes to the ten largest clones. The paper's findings and limits, for the study overall: The disease-linked clones had a CD8+ phenotype and were found at relatively low frequencies in peripheral blood. Blood from ankylosing spondylitis patients appeared to be characterized by a TCR beta motif made up of under ten highly homologous amino acid variants. Significant enrichment of the disease-linked clones was reported in matched synovial fluid samples from ankylosing spondylitis patients. Some TCR beta motif variants had previously been reported in synovial fluid and blood of reactive arthritis patients, which suggested common disease-initiation mechanisms.

The germline V gene yields MNHNS for CDR1 and SASEGT for CDR2. The V and J ends are trimmed by 4 bases and 5 bases, leaving 9 bases between them. The CDR3 measures 13 amino acids from cysteine to phenylalanine. Here the CDR3 DNA is all that survives: 39 bases in frame from base 1. Recombination linked TRBV6-1 to TRBJ1-5; the D gene is perhaps TRBD1, on 5 matching bases. Material for sequencing was blood, either unsorted or a sorted T cell fraction (not recorded which). The sequence derives from a male donor with ankylosing spondylitis. The DNA reads as follows: TGTGCCAGCAGTGCCAGGGCTGATCAGCCCCAGCATTTT. The translation is CASSARADQPQHF.